This entry features one TCR beta chain sequence. Its antigen is not yet known. No much larger clone exists at a distance of one base, and base qualities are not known. Each donor gave one peripheral blood draw, averaging roughly 100 mL, which was collected into heparinised tubes. Naive, central memory, regulatory and stem cell-like memory CD4+ T cells were sorted on a BD FACSAria II using a panel including CD45RO, CCR7, CD25, CD127, CD95 and CD27. All sorted populations exceeded 98% purity. PBMCs were isolated immediately by Lymphoprep density gradient centrifugation and stained directly without culture. Samples were stained and sorted in pairs, with one healthy donor and one patient per experiment, so that batch effects were minimized. All of the isolated RNA was reverse transcribed with the High Capacity cDNA Reverse Transcription Kit, so expressed TCRB transcripts were sequenced. Deep immunoSEQ sequencing was applied to naive, central memory and regulatory T cell samples, giving an average of roughly 3.6 million total reads per sample. Sorted cells were lysed in RLT buffer and RNA was extracted with DNase-treated RNeasy Micro or Mini kits, depending on cell number. To prevent cross-contamination, every cell subset was processed on its own, while patient and healthy donor samples were processed together. The immunoSEQ multiplex PCR was used to amplify TCRB sequences from cDNA, generating 87-bp fragments that spanned the CDR3 region. The amplicons were sequenced using the Illumina HiSeq platform. The original methods were these. PCR bias was computationally corrected using synthetic template baselines, reads within Hamming distance 2 were collapsed, and singletons that could not be merged were discarded. By aligning reads against IMGT, V, D and J genes, CDR3 length, and insertions or deletions at six rearrangement sites were assigned. Within each subset, clonotype counts were normalized to sorted cell number, after which true diversity and Gini coefficients were computed with the tcR R package. Repertoire sharing was quantified using the overlap coefficient calculated on TCRB nucleotide sequences. In its TCRdb copy, this immuneACCESS table keeps in-frame sequences only and misses some clones. Where compared with another copy, unresolved V genes explain less than half of these, and the others have no known cause. The V and J calls and clone size were taken over from that table, and D and trimming were inferred from the DNA. In all, the sample holds 38,000 or so clones, and about two thirds of those were seen once. The ten top clones hold around 2% of the sample.

From cysteine to phenylalanine, the CDR3 is 17 amino acids long. This entry keeps only the CDR3 DNA: 51 bases, framed from base 1. Trimming costs V 0 bases and J 3 bases, and their ends lie 14 bases apart. Per the germline V gene, LGHNA is the CDR1 and YNFKEQ is the CDR2. This record belongs to a study of beta chain features in type 1 diabetes (dated by TCRdb to the late 2010s). Concerning the study at large: No differences in mean age, gender distribution, total cell number or subset yield were found between patients and healthy donors. A total of roughly 98,000,000 sorted cells were examined across all samples, and RNA yield correlated strongly with the number of cells per subset. In the study, recently diagnosed type 1 diabetes patients and matched healthy donors were compared on the TCRB repertoires of their sorted circulating CD4+ T cell subsets. Naive and central memory subsets were obtained from all 30 or so donors, but regulatory and stem cell-like memory subsets were isolated from only 8 patients and 8 healthy donors.

Broader findings and caveats from the paper: PCR might favor shorter templates, but patient and control samples were amplified and corrected together, so any skew would affect both groups equally. A moderate but significant shortening of TCRB CDR3 length was observed in type 1 diabetes patients in all four CD4+ subsets. HLA sub-analyses involved small numbers of individuals, so any influence of HLA type on TCRB rearrangement remained unresolved. At VDJ recombination sites, patients with type 1 diabetes made fewer insertions and deleted more nucleotides, a pattern implying thymic rearrangement abnormalities. Because cDNA was sequenced instead of genomic DNA, highly expressing activated cells could be over-represented, though the groups showed no difference in activation or CD3 levels. The naive, central memory and regulatory TCRB repertoires appeared to resemble one another more closely among patients than among healthy donors.

The sequence joins TRBV4-2 to TRBJ1-4; possibly the D gene is TRBD1, per 6 matching bases. Material for sequencing was Tregs from blood. The sample's cell subset or site label is to be understood as: regulatory CD4+ T cells. The clonotype originates from a woman under 40 in good health. The DNA is as follows: TGTGCCAGCAGCCAAGATTGGGGGACAATGGCTAATGAAAAACTGTTTTTT. Its protein product is CASSQDWGTMANEKLFF.